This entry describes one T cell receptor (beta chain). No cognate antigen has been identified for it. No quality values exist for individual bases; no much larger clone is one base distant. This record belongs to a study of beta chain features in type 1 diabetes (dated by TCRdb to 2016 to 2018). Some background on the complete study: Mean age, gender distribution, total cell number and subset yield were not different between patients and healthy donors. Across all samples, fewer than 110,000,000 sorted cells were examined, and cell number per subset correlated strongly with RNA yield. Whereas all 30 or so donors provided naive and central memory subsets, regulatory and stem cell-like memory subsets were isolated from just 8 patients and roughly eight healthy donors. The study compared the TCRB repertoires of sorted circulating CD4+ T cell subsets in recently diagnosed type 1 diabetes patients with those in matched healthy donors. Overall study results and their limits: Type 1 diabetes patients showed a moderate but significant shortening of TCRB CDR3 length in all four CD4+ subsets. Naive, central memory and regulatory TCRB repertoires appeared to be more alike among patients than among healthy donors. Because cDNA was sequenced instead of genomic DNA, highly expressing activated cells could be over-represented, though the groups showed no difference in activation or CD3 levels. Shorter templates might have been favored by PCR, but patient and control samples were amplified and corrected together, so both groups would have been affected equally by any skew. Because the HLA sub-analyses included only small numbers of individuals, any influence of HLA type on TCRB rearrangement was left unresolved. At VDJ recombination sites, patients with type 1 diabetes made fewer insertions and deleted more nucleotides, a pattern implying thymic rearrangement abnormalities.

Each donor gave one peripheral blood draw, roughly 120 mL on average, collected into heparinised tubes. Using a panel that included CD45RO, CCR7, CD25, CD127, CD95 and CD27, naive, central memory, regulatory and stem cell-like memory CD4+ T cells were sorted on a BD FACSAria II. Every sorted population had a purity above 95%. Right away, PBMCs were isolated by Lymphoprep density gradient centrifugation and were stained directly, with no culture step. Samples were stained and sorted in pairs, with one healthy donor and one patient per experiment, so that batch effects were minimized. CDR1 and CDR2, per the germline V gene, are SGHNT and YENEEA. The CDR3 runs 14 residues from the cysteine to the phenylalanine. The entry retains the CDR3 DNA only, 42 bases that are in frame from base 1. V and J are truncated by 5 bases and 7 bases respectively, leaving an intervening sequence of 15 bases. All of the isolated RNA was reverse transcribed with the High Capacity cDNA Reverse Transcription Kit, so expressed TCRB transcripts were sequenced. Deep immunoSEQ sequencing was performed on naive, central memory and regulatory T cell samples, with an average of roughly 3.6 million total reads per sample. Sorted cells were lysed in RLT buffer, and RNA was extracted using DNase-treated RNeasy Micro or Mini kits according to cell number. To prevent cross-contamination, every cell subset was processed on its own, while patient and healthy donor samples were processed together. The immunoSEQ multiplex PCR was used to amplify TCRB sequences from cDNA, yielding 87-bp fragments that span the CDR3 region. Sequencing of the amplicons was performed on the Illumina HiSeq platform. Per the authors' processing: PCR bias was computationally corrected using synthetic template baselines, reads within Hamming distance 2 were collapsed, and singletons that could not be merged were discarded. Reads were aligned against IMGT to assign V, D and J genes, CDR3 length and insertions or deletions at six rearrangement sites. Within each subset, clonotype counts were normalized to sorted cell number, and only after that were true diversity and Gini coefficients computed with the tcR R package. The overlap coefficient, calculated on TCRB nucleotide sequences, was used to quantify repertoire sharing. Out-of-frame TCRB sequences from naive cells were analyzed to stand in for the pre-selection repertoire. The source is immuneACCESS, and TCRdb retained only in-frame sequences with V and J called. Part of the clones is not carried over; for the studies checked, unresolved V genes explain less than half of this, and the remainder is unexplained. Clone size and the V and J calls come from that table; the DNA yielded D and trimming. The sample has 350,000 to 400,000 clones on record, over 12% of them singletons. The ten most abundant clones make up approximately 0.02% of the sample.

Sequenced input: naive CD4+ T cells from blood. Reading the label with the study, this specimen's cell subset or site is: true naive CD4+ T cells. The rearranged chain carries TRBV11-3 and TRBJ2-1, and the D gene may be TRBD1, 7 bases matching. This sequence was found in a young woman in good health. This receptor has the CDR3 CASSQGGKANEQFF. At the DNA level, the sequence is TGTGCCAGCAGCCAGGGGGGCAAGGCGAATGAGCAGTTCTTC. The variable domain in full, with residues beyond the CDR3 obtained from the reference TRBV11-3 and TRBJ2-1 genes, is EAGVVQSPRYKIIEKKQPVAFWCNPISGHNTLYWYLQNLGQGPELLIRYENEEAVDDSQLPKDRFSAERLKGVDSTLKIQPAELGDSAVYLCASSQGGKANEQFFGPGTRLTVL.